This entry lists 4 T cell receptor beta chains sequenced from one sample in a study of blood T cell repertoires in COVID-19. Profiling relied on immunoSEQ multiplex PCR, and the TCRdb table lists in-frame clones only, not all of them. The data hold fewer than 100,000 clones, with approximately 90% observed a single time. The sequencing input was peripheral blood. These receptors were obtained from a woman over 75 with acute or convalescent COVID-19.

The chain joins TRBV9 to TRBJ2-1; tentatively, D is TRBD2 (6 bases). Germline V gives CDR1 SGDLS, CDR2 YYNGEE. The length of the CDR3 is 15 residues. V was cut by 4 bases and J by 6 bases, with 17 bases left in between. The CDR3 here is CASSQSYRGLNEQFF. In DNA form, the CDR3 reads TGTGCCAGCAGCCAGTCGTACCGGGGACTCAATGAGCAGTTCTTC.

There are a few counts of this clone. One junction end does not reproduce the germline sequence, and a read error may be involved. The rearrangement links TRBV3-1 (or the pseudogene TRBV3-2) to TRBJ2-1; D uncertain. The CDR3 sequence is 8 residues long. CDR1 and CDR2 (germline): LGHDT, YNNKEL (reference sequence). CDR3 DNA: TGCAATCCCAATGAGCAGTTCTTC. The encoded protein is CNPNEQFF.

This chain uses TRBV6-5 with TRBJ2-5, with D possibly matching TRBD2 (6 bases). V was shortened by 7 bases and J by 4 bases, with 16 bases between the two germline ends. CDR1 MNHEY and CDR2 SVGAGI come from the germline V gene. The CDR3 covers 14 residues. The DNA of the CDR3 is TGTGCCAGCAAGATACGGGACTCGGGAGAGACCCAGTACTTC. Translating it yields CASKIRDSGETQYF.

The V call is TRBV5-4, the J call TRBJ2-7, with D possibly matching TRBD1 (6 bases). Germline V gives CDR1 SGHNT, CDR2 YYREEE (reference sequence). V lost 1 base and J 0 bases, leaving 8 bases between the germline ends. The CDR3 is 14 amino acids. The CDR3 DNA is TGTGCCAGCAGCTTGCAGGGGAGCTCCTACGAGCAGTACTTC. It is translated as CASSLQGSSYEQYF.